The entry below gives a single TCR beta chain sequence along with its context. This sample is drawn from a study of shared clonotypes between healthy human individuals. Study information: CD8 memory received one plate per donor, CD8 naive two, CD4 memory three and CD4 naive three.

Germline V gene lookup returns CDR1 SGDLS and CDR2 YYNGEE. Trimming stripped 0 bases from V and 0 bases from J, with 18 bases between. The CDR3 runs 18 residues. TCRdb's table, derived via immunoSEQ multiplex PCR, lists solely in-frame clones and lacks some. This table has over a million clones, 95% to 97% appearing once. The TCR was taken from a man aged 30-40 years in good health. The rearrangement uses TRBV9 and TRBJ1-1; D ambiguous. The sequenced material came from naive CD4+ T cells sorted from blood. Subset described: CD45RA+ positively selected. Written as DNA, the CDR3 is TGTGCCAGCAGCGTAGGGGCCGCCTCTTTTGGGCTGAACACTGAAGCTTTCTTT. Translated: CASSVGAASFGLNTEAFF. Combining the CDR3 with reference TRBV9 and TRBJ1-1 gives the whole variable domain DSGVTQTPKHLITATGQRVTLRCSPRSGDLSVYWYQQSLDQGLQFLIQYYNGEERAKGNILERFSAQQFPDLHSELNLSSLELGDSALYFCASSVGAASFGLNTEAFFGQGTRLTVV.